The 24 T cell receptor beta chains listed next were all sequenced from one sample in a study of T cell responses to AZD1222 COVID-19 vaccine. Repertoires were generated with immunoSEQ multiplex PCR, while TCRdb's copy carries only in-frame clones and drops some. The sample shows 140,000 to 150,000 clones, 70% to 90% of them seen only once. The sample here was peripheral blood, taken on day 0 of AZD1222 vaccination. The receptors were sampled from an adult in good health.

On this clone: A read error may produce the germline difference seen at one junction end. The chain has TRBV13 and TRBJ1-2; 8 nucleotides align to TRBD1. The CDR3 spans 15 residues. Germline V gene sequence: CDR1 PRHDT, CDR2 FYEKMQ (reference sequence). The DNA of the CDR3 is TGTGCCAGCAGCCTAGGACAGGGAATCAACTATGGCTACACCTTC. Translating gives CASSLGQGINYGYTF.

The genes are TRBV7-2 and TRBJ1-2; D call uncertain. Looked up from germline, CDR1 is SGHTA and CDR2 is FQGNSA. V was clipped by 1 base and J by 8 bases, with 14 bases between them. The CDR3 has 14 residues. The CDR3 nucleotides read TGTGCCAGCAGCTTAGGGTGGTTGGTAGGAGGCTACACCTTC. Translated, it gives CASSLGWLVGGYTF.

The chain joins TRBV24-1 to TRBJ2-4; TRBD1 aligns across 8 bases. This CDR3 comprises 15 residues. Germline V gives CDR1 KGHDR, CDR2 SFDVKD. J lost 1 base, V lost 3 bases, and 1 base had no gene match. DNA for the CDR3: TGTGCCACCAGTGATCAGGGGGCGGCCAAAAACATTCAGTACTTC. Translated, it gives CATSDQGAAKNIQYF.

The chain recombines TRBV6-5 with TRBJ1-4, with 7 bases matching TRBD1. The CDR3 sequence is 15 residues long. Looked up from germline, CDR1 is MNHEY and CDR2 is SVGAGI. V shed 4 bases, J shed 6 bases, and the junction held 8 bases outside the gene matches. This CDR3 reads CASSSTGSRYEKLFF. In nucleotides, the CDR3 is TGTGCCAGCAGTTCGACAGGGTCACGGTATGAAAAACTGTTTTTT.

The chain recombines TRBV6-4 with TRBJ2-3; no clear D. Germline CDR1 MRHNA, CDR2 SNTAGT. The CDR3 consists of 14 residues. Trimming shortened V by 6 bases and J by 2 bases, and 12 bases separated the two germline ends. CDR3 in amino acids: CASSLRYSTDTQYF. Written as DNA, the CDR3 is TGTGCCAGCAGCCTCCGGTACTCCACAGATACGCAGTATTTT.

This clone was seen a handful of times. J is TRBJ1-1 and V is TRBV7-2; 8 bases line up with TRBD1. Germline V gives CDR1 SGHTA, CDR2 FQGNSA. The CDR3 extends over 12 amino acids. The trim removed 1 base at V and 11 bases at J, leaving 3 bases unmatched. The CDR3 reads CASSLEDRVAFF. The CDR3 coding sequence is TGTGCCAGCAGCTTAGAGGACAGGGTGGCTTTCTTT.

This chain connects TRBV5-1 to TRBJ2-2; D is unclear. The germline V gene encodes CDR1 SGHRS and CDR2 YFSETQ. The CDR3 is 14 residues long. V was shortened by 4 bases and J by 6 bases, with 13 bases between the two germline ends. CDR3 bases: TGCGCCAGCAGCCTAGACGCGAGCCCCGGGGAGCTGTTTTTT. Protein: CASSLDASPGELFF.

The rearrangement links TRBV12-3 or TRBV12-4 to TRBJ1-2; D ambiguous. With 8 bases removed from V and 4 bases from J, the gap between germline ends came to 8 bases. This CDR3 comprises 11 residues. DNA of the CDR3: TGTGCCAGCGCCCGCACCTATGGCTACACCTTC. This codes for CASARTYGYTF.

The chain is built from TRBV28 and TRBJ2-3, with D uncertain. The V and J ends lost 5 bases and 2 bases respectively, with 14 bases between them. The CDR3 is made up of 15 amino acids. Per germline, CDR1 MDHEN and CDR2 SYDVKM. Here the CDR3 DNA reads TGTGCCAGCAGTCCCGGTCCGGGCTTCACAGATACGCAGTATTTT. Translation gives CASSPGPGFTDTQYF.

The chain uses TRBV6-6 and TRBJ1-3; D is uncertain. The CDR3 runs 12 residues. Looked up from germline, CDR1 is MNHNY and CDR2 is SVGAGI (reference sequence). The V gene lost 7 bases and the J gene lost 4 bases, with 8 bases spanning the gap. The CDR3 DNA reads TGTGCCAGCAACCGGGTCGGAAACACCATATATTTT. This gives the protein CASNRVGNTIYF.

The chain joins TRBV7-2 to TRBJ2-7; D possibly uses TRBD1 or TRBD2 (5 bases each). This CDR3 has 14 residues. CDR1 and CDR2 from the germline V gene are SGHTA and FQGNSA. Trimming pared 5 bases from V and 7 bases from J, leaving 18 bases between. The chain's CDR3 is CASSSPGRSLEQYF. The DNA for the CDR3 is TGTGCCAGCAGCAGCCCGGGACGTTCCTTGGAGCAGTACTTC.

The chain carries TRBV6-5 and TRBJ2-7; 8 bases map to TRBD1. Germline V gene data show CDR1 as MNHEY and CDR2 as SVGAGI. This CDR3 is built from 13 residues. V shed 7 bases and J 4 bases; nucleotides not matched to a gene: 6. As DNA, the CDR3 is TGTGCCAGCACAGGCAGGGGGCAGTACGAGCAGTACTTC. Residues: CASTGRGQYEQYF.

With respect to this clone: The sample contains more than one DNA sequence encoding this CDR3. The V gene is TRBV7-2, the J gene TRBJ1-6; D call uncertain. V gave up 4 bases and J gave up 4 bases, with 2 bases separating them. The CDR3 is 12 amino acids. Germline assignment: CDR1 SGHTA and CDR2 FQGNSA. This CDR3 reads CASSSYNSPLHF. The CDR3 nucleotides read TGTGCCAGCAGCTCGTATAATTCACCCCTCCACTTT.

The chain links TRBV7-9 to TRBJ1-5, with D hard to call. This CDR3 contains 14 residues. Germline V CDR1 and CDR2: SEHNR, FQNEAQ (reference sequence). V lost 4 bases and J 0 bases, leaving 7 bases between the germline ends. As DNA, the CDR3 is TGTGCCAGCAGCTCCCCGAATAGCAATCAGCCCCAGCATTTT. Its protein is CASSSPNSNQPQHF.

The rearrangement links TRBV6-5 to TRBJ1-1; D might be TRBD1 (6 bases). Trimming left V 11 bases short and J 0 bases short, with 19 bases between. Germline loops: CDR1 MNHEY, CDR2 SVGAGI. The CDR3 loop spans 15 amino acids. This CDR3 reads CASCPQGTMNTEAFF. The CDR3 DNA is TGTGCCTCCTGCCCACAGGGAACAATGAACACTGAAGCTTTCTTT.

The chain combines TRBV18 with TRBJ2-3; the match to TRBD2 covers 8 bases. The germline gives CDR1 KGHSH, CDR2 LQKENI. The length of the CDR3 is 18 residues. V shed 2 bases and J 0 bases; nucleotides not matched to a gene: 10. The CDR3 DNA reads TGTGCCAGCTCACCAGCGGACCGGGGGGGCCCCAGCACAGATACGCAGTATTTT. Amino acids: CASSPADRGGPSTDTQYF.

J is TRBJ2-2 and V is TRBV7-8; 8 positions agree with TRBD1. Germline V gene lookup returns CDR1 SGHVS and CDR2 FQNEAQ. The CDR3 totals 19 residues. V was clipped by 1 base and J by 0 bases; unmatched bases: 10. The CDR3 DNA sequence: TGTGCCAGCAGCTTAGTACGACAGTCGGGACAGGCGAACACCGGGGAGCTGTTTTTT. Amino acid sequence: CASSLVRQSGQANTGELFF.

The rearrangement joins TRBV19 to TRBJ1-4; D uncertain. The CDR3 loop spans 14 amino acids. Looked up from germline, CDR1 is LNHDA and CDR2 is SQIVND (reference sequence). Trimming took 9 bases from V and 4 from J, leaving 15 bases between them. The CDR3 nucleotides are TGTGCCAGCCGAACCCGGGGATTTAATGAAAAACTGTTTTTT. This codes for CASRTRGFNEKLFF.

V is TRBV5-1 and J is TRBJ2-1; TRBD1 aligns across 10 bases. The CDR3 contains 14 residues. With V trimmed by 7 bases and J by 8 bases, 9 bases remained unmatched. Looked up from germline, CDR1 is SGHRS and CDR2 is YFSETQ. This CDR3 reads CASWTGGFGDEQFF. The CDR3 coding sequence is TGCGCCAGCTGGACAGGGGGGTTTGGCGATGAGCAGTTCTTC.

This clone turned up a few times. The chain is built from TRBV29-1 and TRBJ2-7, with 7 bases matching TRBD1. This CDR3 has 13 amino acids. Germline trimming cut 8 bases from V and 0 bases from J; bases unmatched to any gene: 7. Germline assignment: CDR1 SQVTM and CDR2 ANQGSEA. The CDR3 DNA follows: TGCAGCACTAAGACAGGGAGCTCCTACGAGCAGTACTTC. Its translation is CSTKTGSSYEQYF.

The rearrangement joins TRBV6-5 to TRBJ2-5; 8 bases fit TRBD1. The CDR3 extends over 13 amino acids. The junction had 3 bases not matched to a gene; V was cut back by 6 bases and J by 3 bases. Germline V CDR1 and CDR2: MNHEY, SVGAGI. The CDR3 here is CASSGQGEETQYF. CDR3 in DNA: TGTGCCAGCAGCGGACAGGGAGAAGAGACCCAGTACTTC.

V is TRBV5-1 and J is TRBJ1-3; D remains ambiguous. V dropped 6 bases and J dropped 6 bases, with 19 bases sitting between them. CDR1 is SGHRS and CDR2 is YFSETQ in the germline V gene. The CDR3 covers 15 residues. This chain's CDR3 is CASKEGTPSSNTIYF. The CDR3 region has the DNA TGCGCCAGCAAAGAGGGAACTCCTTCTTCAAACACCATATATTTT.

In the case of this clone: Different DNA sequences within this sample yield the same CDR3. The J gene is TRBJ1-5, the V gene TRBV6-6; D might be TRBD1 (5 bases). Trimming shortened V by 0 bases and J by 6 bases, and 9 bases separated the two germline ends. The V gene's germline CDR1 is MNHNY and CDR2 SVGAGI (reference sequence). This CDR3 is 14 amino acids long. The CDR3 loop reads CASSYSRVGQPQHF. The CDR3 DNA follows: TGTGCCAGCAGTTACTCCAGGGTTGGTCAGCCCCAGCATTTT.

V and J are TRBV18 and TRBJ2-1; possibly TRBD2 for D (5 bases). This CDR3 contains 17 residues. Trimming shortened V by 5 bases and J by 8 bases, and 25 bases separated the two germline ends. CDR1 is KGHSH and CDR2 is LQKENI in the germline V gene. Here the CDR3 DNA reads TGTGCCAGCTCAAAGGAAATTCAGGAGACTTTTAGCGATGAGCAGTTCTTC. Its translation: CASSKEIQETFSDEQFF.